The sample holds one count of the clone carrying this TCR beta chain. Its antigen is not identified. The entry originates in a study of T cell responses to AZD1222 COVID-19 vaccine. Looking at the study overall: Doses given second, at about 4 or about 12 weeks, were pooled. Regarding the study as a whole: Most donors were white British, females outnumbered males, and clonal diversity was possibly underestimated. AZD1222 recipients seropositive at baseline numbered only six or seven.

Germline V CDR1 and CDR2: LNHDA, SQIVND (reference sequence). V shed 5 bases and J shed 3 bases, with 13 bases lying between them. The CDR3 consists of 14 residues. The repertoire was sequenced with immunoSEQ multiplex PCR; TCRdb's copy has only in-frame clones and lacks some. The sample lists 120,000 or so clones, roughly 90% seen once, with under 2% in the top ten. This receptor was obtained from an adult in good health. The material was peripheral blood, obtained on day 0 of AZD1222 vaccination. V gene TRBV19 combines with J gene TRBJ1-1, with D unresolved. CDR3 amino acids: CASSSGRWDTEAFF. In DNA, the CDR3 is TGTGCCAGTAGTTCAGGACGGTGGGACACTGAAGCTTTCTTT.